These 5 T cell receptor beta chains were sequenced from one sample in a study of blood T cell repertoires in COVID-19. Some clones are missing from TCRdb's copy, which holds only in-frame ones; the method was immunoSEQ multiplex PCR. The sample has over 250,000 clones, about 83% seen once. Input material: peripheral blood. Receptors originate from a woman aged 45 to 65 who had recovered from COVID-19.

This rearrangement joins TRBV28 to TRBJ2-7; maybe TRBD1 (6 bases). The ends were cut back, 2 bases at V and 2 bases at J, with 22 bases in the middle. CDR1 and CDR2 from the germline V gene are MDHEN and SYDVKM. The CDR3 covers 18 residues. CDR3 sequence (DNA): TGTGCCAGCAGTTTAATGGGGGCTGGGACCATTTCTCCCTACGAGCAGTACTTC. Translation: CASSLMGAGTISPYEQYF. Drawing the rest from reference TRBV28 and TRBJ2-7, the complete variable domain is DVKVTQSSRYLVKRTGEKVFLECVQDMDHENMFWYRQDPGLGLRLIYFSYDVKMKEKGDIPEGYSVSREKKERFSLILESASTNQTSMYLCASSLMGAGTISPYEQYFGPGTRLTVT.

This chain connects TRBV27 to TRBJ2-3; D is uncertain. Germline V gene lookup returns CDR1 MNHEY and CDR2 SMNVEV (reference sequence). The CDR3 is 13 residues long. V was shortened by 0 bases and J by 2 bases, with 3 bases between the two germline ends. CDR3 amino acids: CASSLSHTDTQYF. For the CDR3, the DNA is TGTGCCAGCAGTTTATCTCACACAGATACGCAGTATTTT.

Only a few counts were recorded for this clone. This chain uses TRBV3-1 (or the pseudogene TRBV3-2) with TRBJ1-1, with unresolved D. V lost 0 bases and J 0 bases, leaving 5 bases between the germline ends. The CDR3 is 14 amino acids. In germline, CDR1 is LGHDT, CDR2 YNNKEL (reference sequence). The DNA of the CDR3 is TGTGCCAGCAGCCAAGACACAGTGAACACTGAAGCTTTCTTT. It specifies CASSQDTVNTEAFF.

The J gene is TRBJ2-3, the V gene TRBV6-5; 13 bases agree with TRBD2. V was clipped by 6 bases and J by 5 bases; unmatched bases: 5. Germline loops: CDR1 MNHEY, CDR2 SVGAGI. The length of the CDR3 is 15 residues. The DNA of the CDR3 is TGTGCCAGCAGACGACTAGCGGGGGGCGGAGATACGCAGTATTTT. This translates into CASRRLAGGGDTQYF.

V is TRBV6-2 or TRBV6-3 and J is TRBJ2-1; tentatively, D is TRBD2 (7 bases). This CDR3 has 15 residues. Looked up from germline, CDR1 is MNHEY and CDR2 is SVGEGT. V gave up 2 bases and J gave up 2 bases, with 10 bases separating them. CDR3 in DNA: TGTGCCAGCAGTTACCGGGGGGCGACCTACAATGAGCAGTTCTTC. Residues: CASSYRGATYNEQFF.